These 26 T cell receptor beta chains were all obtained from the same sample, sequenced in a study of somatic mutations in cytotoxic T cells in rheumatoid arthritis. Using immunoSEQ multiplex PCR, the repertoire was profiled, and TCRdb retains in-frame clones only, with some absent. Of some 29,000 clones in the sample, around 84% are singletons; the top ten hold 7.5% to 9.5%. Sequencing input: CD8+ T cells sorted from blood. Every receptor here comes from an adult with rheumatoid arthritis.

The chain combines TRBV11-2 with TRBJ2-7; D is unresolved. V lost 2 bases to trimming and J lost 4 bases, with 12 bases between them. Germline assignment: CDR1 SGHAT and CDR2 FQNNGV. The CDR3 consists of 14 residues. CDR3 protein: CASSLIPVLYEQYF. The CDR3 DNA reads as TGTGCCAGCAGCTTAATCCCCGTGTTATACGAGCAGTACTTC. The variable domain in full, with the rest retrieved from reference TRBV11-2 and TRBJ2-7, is EAGVAQSPRYKIIEKRQSVAFWCNPISGHATLYWYQQILGQGPKLLIQFQNNGVVDDSQLPKDRFSAERLKGVDSTLKIQPAKLEDSAVYLCASSLIPVLYEQYFGPGTRLTVT.

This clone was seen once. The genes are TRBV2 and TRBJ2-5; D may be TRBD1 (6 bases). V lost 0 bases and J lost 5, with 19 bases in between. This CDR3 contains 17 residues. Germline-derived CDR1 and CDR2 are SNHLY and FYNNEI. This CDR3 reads CASSEALNRVIGETQYF. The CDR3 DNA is TGTGCCAGCAGTGAAGCGCTTAACAGGGTAATCGGGGAGACCCAGTACTTC.

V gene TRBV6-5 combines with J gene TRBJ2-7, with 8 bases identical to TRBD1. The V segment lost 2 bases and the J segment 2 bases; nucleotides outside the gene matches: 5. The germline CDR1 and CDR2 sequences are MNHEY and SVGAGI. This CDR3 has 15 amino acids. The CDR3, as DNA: TGTGCCAGCAGTTACCAGGTGGGACAGGCCTACGAGCAGTACTTC. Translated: CASSYQVGQAYEQYF.

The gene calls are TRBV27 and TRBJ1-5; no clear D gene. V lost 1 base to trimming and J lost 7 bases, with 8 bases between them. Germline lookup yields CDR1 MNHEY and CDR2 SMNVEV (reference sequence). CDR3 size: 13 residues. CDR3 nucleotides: TGTGCCAGCAGTTTATTTCCCCACCAGCCCCAGCATTTT. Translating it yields CASSLFPHQPQHF.

Here the CDR3 DNA reads TGTGCCAGCAGTTACAGTGTGAGATTAGACGAGCAGTACTTC. The encoded protein is CASSYSVRLDEQYF. The J gene is TRBJ2-7, the V gene TRBV6-5; D is ambiguous. V lost 2 bases and J 5 bases, leaving 13 bases between the germline ends. Germline loops: CDR1 MNHEY, CDR2 SVGAGI. CDR3 length: 14 residues.

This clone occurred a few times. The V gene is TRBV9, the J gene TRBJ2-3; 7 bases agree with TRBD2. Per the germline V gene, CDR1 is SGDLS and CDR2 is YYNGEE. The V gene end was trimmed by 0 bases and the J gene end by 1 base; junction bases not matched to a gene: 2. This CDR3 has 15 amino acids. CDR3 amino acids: CASSVATSGTDTQYF. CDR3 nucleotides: TGTGCCAGCAGCGTAGCCACTAGCGGCACAGATACGCAGTATTTT.

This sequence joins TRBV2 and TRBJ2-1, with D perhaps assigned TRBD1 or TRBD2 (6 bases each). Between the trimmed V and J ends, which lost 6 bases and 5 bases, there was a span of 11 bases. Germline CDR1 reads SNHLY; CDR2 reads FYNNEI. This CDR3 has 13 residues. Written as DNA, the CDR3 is TGTGCCAGCAGAGGGGGACTTAACAATGAGCAGTTCTTC. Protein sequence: CASRGGLNNEQFF.

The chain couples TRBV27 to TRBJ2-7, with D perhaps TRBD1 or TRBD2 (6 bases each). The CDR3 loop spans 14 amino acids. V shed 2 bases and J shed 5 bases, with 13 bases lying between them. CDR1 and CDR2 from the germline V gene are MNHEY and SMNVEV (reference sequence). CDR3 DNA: TGTGCCAGCAGTTTAGAACAGGGAGGCAACGAGCAGTACTTC. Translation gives CASSLEQGGNEQYF.

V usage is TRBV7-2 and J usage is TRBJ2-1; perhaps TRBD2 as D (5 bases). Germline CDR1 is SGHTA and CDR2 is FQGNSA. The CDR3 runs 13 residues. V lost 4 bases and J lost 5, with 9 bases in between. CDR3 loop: CASSWELHNEQFF. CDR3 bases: TGTGCCAGCAGCTGGGAGTTACACAATGAGCAGTTCTTC.

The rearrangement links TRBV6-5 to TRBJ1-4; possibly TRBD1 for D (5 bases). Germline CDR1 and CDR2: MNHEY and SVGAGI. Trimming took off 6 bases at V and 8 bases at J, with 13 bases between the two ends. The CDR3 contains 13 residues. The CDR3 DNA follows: TGTGCCAGCAGCTCTAAGAGGGGAGAAAAACTGTTTTTT. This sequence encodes CASSSKRGEKLFF.

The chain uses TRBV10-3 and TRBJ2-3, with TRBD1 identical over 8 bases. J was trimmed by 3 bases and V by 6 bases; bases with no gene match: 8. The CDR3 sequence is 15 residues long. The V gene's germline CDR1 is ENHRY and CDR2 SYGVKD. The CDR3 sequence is CAIRSTDRETDTQYF. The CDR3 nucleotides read TGTGCCATCAGATCCACGGACAGGGAAACAGATACGCAGTATTTT.

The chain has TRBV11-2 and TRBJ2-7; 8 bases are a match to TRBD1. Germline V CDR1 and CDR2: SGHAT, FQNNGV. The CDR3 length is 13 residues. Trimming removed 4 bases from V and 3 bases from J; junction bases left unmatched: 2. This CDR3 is CASSYGTGYEQYF. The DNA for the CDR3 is TGTGCCAGCAGCTACGGGACAGGCTACGAGCAGTACTTC.

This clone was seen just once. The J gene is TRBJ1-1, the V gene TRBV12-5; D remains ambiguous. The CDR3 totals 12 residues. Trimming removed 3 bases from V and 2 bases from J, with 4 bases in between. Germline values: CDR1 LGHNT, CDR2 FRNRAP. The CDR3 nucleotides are TGTGCTAGTGGTTTAGACAACACTGAAGCTTTCTTT. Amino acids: CASGLDNTEAFF.

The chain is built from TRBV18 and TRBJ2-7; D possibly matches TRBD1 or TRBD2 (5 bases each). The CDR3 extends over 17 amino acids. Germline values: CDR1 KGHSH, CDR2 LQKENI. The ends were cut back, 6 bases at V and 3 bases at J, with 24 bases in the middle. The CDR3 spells CASSPIGGQGANYEQYF. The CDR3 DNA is TGTGCCAGCTCTCCCATCGGAGGTCAGGGCGCAAACTACGAGCAGTACTTC.

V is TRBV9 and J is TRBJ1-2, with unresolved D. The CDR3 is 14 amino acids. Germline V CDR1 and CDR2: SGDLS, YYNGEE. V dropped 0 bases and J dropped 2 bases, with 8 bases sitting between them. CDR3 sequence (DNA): TGTGCCAGCAGCGTAGTGGAGGCGAACTATGGCTACACCTTC. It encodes CASSVVEANYGYTF. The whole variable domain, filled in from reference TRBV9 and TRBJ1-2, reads DSGVTQTPKHLITATGQRVTLRCSPRSGDLSVYWYQQSLDQGLQFLIQYYNGEERAKGNILERFSAQQFPDLHSELNLSSLELGDSALYFCASSVVEANYGYTFGSGTRLTVV.

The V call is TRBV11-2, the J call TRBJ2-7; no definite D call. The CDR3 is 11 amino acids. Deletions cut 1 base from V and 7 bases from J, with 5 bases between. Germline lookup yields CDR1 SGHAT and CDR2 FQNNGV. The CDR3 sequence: CASSLVAEQYF. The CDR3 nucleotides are TGTGCCAGCAGCTTAGTCGCAGAGCAGTACTTC.

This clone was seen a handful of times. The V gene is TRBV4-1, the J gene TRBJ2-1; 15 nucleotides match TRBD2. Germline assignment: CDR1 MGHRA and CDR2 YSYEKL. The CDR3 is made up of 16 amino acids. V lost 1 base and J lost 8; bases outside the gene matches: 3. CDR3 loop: CASSQVGLAGGHEQFF. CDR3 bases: TGCGCCAGCAGCCAAGTAGGACTAGCGGGAGGGCATGAGCAGTTCTTC.

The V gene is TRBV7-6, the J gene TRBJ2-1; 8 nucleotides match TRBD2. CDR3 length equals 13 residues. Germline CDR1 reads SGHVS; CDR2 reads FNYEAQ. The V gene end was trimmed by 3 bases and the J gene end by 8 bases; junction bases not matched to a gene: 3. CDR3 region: CASSFGLAHEQFF. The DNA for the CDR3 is TGTGCCAGCAGCTTCGGACTAGCTCATGAGCAGTTCTTC.

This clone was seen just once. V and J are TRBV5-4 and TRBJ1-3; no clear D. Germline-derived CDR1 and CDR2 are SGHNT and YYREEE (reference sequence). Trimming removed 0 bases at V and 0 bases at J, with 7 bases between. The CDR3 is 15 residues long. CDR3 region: CASSLVGSSGNTIYF. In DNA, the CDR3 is TGTGCCAGCAGCTTGGTTGGAAGCTCTGGAAACACCATATATTTT. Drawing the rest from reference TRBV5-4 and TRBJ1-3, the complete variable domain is ETGVTQSPTHLIKTRGQQVTLRCSSQSGHNTVSWYQQALGQGPQFIFQYYREEENGRGNFPPRFSGLQFPNYSSELNVNALELDDSALYLCASSLVGSSGNTIYFGEGSWLTVV.

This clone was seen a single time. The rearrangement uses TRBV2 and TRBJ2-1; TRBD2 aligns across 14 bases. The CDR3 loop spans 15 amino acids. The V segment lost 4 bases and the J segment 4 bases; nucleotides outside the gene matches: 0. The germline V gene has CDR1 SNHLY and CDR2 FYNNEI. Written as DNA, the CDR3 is TGTGCCAGCAGTGGGACTAGCGGGAGGTACAATGAGCAGTTCTTC. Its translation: CASSGTSGRYNEQFF.

CDR3 coding DNA: TGTGCCAGCAGTTATCAGGGGGCGGGGGAAAAACTGTTTTTT. Its protein is CASSYQGAGEKLFF. V gene TRBV6-5 combines with J gene TRBJ1-4; 8 bases align to TRBD1. The CDR3 is made up of 14 amino acids. V lost 3 bases to trimming and J lost 8 bases; unmatched junction nucleotides: 5. Germline loops: CDR1 MNHEY, CDR2 SVGAGI.

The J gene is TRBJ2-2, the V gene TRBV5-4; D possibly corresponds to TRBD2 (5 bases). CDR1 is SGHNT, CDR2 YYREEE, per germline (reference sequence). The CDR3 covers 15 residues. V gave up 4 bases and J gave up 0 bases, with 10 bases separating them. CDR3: CASSAPRANTGELFF. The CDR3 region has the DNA TGTGCCAGCAGCGCCCCGCGGGCGAACACCGGGGAGCTGTTTTTT. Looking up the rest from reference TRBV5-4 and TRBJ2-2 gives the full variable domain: ETGVTQSPTHLIKTRGQQVTLRCSSQSGHNTVSWYQQALGQGPQFIFQYYREEENGRGNFPPRFSGLQFPNYSSELNVNALELDDSALYLCASSAPRANTGELFFGEGSRLTVL.

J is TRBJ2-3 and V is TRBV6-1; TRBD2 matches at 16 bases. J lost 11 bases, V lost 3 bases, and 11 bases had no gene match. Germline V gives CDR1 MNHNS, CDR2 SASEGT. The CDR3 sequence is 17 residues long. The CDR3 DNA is TGTGCCAGCAGTGAGCCGGAGGGACTAGCGGGGGGGTTGGTGCAGTATTTT. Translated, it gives CASSEPEGLAGGLVQYF.

As DNA, the CDR3 is TGTGCCAGCAGCGTAGGTTGGGGGCCAGAGACCCAGTACTTC. Translated: CASSVGWGPETQYF. The genes are TRBV9 and TRBJ2-5; tentative D call: TRBD1 (6 bases). The germline V and J ends were trimmed by 0 bases and 4 bases, with 10 bases remaining between them. Germline values: CDR1 SGDLS, CDR2 YYNGEE. The CDR3 is 14 amino acids.

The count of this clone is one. For the CDR3, the DNA is TGCGCCAGCAGCCAAGAGGAGGGGCTGGAAGAAAACACCATATATTTT. It translates to CASSQEEGLEENTIYF. The chain joins TRBV4-1 to TRBJ1-3; D may be TRBD1 (5 bases). V was clipped by 0 bases and J by 6 bases, with 15 bases between them. Germline CDR1 and CDR2: MGHRA and YSYEKL. The CDR3 spans 16 residues.

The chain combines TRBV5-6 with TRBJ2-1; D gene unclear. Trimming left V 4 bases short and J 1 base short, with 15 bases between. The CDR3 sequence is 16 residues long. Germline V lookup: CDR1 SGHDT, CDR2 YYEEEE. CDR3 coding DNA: TGTGCCAGCAGCCAATACCCCACAGAATCCTACAATGAGCAGTTCTTC. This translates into CASSQYPTESYNEQFF. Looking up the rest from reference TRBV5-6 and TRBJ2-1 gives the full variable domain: DAGVTQSPTHLIKTRGQQVTLRCSPKSGHDTVSWYQQALGQGPQFIFQYYEEEERQRGNFPDRFSGHQFPNYSSELNVNALLLGDSALYLCASSQYPTESYNEQFFGPGTRLTVL.